The clone carrying this T cell receptor (beta chain) has just a few counts. The repertoire was sequenced with immunoSEQ multiplex PCR; TCRdb's copy has only in-frame clones and lacks some. The repertoire holds around 200,000 clones, with about 88% as singletons. This record belongs to a study of blood T cell repertoires in COVID-19. Study information: The analysed material was cDNA or gDNA that came from T cells, B-cell-depleted T cells, or PBMCs.

CDR1 and CDR2 from the germline V gene are SGHRS and YFSETQ. CDR3 length: 14 amino acids. Trimming removed 2 bases from V and 1 base from J, with 9 bases in between. The chain has TRBV5-1 and TRBJ1-2; D is perhaps TRBD1 (5 bases). The sample consisted of peripheral blood. The source of this sequence is a man between 18 and 29 years old with active or convalescent COVID-19. This CDR3 reads CASSFQGINYGYTF. CDR3 DNA sequence: TGCGCCAGCAGCTTTCAGGGAATTAACTATGGCTACACCTTC.